A single sample gave rise to the 18 T cell receptor beta chains below, sequenced in a study of T cell responses to AZD1222 COVID-19 vaccine. TCRdb's table, derived via immunoSEQ multiplex PCR, lists solely in-frame clones and lacks some. The data contain roughly 150,000 clones, 90% of them singletons. The sample consisted of peripheral blood, taken 28 days after the second AZD1222 dose. Every receptor here comes from an adult who received the AZD1222 COVID-19 vaccine.

The genes are TRBV28 and TRBJ1-5; D is possibly TRBD1 (5 bases). V was cut by 1 base and J by 2 bases, with 12 bases left in between. The CDR3 contains 16 residues. CDR1 is MDHEN, CDR2 SYDVKM, per germline. CDR3: CASSLSGGLGNQPQHF. The CDR3 nucleotides are TGTGCCAGCAGTTTATCGGGGGGATTAGGCAATCAGCCCCAGCATTTT.

The chain has TRBV5-4 and TRBJ2-3, with 10 nucleotides matching TRBD1. This CDR3 has 15 residues. Germline CDR1 and CDR2: SGHNT and YYREEE (reference sequence). V lost 5 bases, J lost 3 bases, and 6 bases stayed unmatched. In DNA, the CDR3 is TGTGCCAGCAGTACTGACAGGGGGCTGACAGATACGCAGTATTTT. It specifies CASSTDRGLTDTQYF.

This rearrangement joins TRBV5-1 to TRBJ1-6; 11 nucleotides agree with TRBD1. V lost 4 bases, J lost 5 bases, and 5 bases stayed unmatched. CDR1 and CDR2 (germline): SGHRS, YFSETQ. The CDR3 sequence is 16 residues long. DNA of the CDR3: TGCGCCAGCAGCCCAGGACAGGGGGCTAATAATTCACCCCTCCACTTT. Translation: CASSPGQGANNSPLHF.

The chain employs TRBV19 and TRBJ2-1; D is perhaps TRBD2 (6 bases). The V and J ends lost 5 bases and 6 bases respectively, with 20 bases between them. Germline values: CDR1 LNHDA, CDR2 SQIVND (reference sequence). The CDR3 totals 16 residues. Written as DNA, the CDR3 is TGTGCCAGTAGTTTATACCGTGGACGGGAGCCCAATGAGCAGTTCTTC. Its translation is CASSLYRGREPNEQFF.

The V and J genes are TRBV3-1 (or the pseudogene TRBV3-2) and TRBJ2-7, with D possibly matching TRBD2 (6 bases). V dropped 1 base and J dropped 13 bases, with 11 bases sitting between them. The CDR3 sequence is 11 residues long. Germline assignment: CDR1 LGHDT and CDR2 YNNKEL (reference sequence). CDR3 loop: CASSQGPSAYF. CDR3 in DNA: TGTGCCAGCAGCCAAGGCCCTAGCGCCTACTTC.

This clone was counted once. The chain is built from TRBV24-1 and TRBJ2-7; 9 bases match TRBD1. This CDR3 comprises 14 residues. CDR1 and CDR2 from the germline V gene are KGHDR and SFDVKD. With 4 bases clipped from V and 9 bases from J, the junction kept 9 bases outside the gene matches. The CDR3 DNA reads as TGTGCCACCAGTGAAACCGGGACAGGGAGTGTGCAGTACTTC. It specifies CATSETGTGSVQYF.

This chain joins TRBV29-1 and TRBJ2-1, with 9 bases matching TRBD2. The CDR3 spans 14 residues. The ends lost 6 bases at V and 12 bases at J; junction bases unmatched: 15. CDR1 is SQVTM and CDR2 is ANQGSEA in the germline V gene. As DNA, the CDR3 is TGCAGCGTCCAACCTGGACTAGCGCCCCGACCGCAGTTCTTC. It encodes CSVQPGLAPRPQFF.

The rearrangement links TRBV28 to TRBJ1-2; maybe TRBD1 (6 bases). CDR1 and CDR2 (germline): MDHEN, SYDVKM. The V gene lost 5 bases and the J gene lost 4 bases, with 14 bases spanning the gap. CDR3 length equals 14 residues. CDR3 DNA: TGTGCCAGCAGTGTGACAGGAAGTTCCTATGGCTACACCTTC. Its protein product is CASSVTGSSYGYTF.

The chain employs TRBV28 and TRBJ1-6, with D unclear. The germline CDR1 and CDR2 sequences are MDHEN and SYDVKM. This CDR3 is built from 15 residues. V gave up 6 bases and J gave up 0 bases, with 9 bases separating them. The CDR3 nucleotides read TGTGCCAGCAGCGGGTGGAGCTCCTATAATTCACCCCTCCACTTT. This encodes CASSGWSSYNSPLHF.

The table lists this clone with a few counts. The chain uses TRBV6-5 and TRBJ1-4, with 10 bases aligning to TRBD1. This CDR3 region has 15 residues. Per germline, CDR1 MNHEY and CDR2 SVGAGI. V was clipped by 5 bases and J by 3 bases; unmatched bases: 3. The CDR3 nucleotides are TGTGCCAGCAGTCGACAGGGGGCGTCTAATGAAAAACTGTTTTTT. Its translation: CASSRQGASNEKLFF.

This chain uses TRBV20-1 with TRBJ2-1, with TRBD1 matching over 8 bases. V lost 3 bases, J lost 3 bases, and 7 bases stayed unmatched. CDR1 and CDR2 (germline): DFQATT, SNEGSKA (reference sequence). The CDR3 is 15 amino acids. The CDR3 region has the DNA TGCAGTGCTAGTGCAGGGGGCACGATCTACAATGAGCAGTTCTTC. As protein: CSASAGGTIYNEQFF.

The chain combines TRBV28 with TRBJ1-3; D not certain. The V gene lost 5 bases and the J gene lost 4 bases, with 12 bases spanning the gap. Germline lookup yields CDR1 MDHEN and CDR2 SYDVKM. This CDR3 spans 14 amino acids. This chain's CDR3 is CASSTGGFGNTIYF. The CDR3 DNA reads as TGTGCCAGCAGTACCGGTGGGTTCGGAAACACCATATATTTT.

The rearrangement links TRBV2 to TRBJ1-5; D uncertain. The CDR3 contains 13 residues. The V gene's germline CDR1 is SNHLY and CDR2 FYNNEI. Trimming cost V 8 bases and J 0 bases, with 8 bases left between them. The CDR3 region is CASVQYSNQPQHF. In DNA form, the CDR3 reads TGTGCCAGCGTACAGTATAGCAATCAGCCCCAGCATTTT. Full variable domain (outside the CDR3, taken from reference TRBV2 and TRBJ1-5): EPEVTQTPSHQVTQMGQEVILRCVPISNHLYFYWYRQILGQKVEFLVSFYNNEISEKSEIFDDQFSVERPDGSNFTLKIRSTKLEDSAMYFCASVQYSNQPQHFGDGTRLSIL.

The V call is TRBV6-5, the J call TRBJ2-1, with D possibly TRBD2 on 6 matching bases. The germline V gene has CDR1 MNHEY and CDR2 SVGAGI. The length of the CDR3 is 15 residues. Trimming took 6 bases from V and 4 from J, leaving 16 bases between them. CDR3 sequence (DNA): TGTGCCAGCAGGGCTACGGGAGTTTCGTACAATGAGCAGTTCTTC. As protein: CASRATGVSYNEQFF.

The chain links TRBV7-2 to TRBJ1-2; 9 positions match TRBD1. The CDR3 runs to 16 residues. Germline V gene data show CDR1 as SGHTA and CDR2 as FQGNSA. V shed 1 base and J 3 bases; nucleotides not matched to a gene: 6. In nucleotides, the CDR3 is TGTGCCAGCAGCTTAGTCGGGACAGGGTCCTACTATGGCTACACCTTC. This encodes CASSLVGTGSYYGYTF.

The chain joins TRBV18 to TRBJ2-1; no clear D gene. V lost 4 bases, J lost 14 bases, and 21 bases lay in between. Per the germline V gene, CDR1 is KGHSH and CDR2 is LQKENI. This CDR3 comprises 14 residues. CDR3: CASSLSLQVLEEFF. As DNA, the CDR3 is TGTGCCAGCTCACTTAGCCTCCAGGTTTTAGAGGAGTTCTTC.

The CDR3 sequence: CASSDDRGWGEAFF. Written as DNA, the CDR3 is TGTGCCAGCAGCGACGACAGGGGATGGGGTGAAGCTTTCTTT. V and J are TRBV14 and TRBJ1-1; 8 positions match TRBD1. V shed 5 bases, J shed 7 bases, and the junction held 9 bases outside the gene matches. The CDR3 runs to 14 residues. Germline CDR1 reads SGHDN; CDR2 reads FVKESK. Filled out from reference TRBV14 and TRBJ1-1, the complete variable domain reads EAGVTQFPSHSVIEKGQTVTLRCDPISGHDNLYWYRRVMGKEIKFLLHFVKESKQDESGMPNNRFLAERTGGTYSTLKVQPAELEDSGVYFCASSDDRGWGEAFFGQGTRLTVV.

The chain couples TRBV6-2 or TRBV6-3 to TRBJ2-7; maybe TRBD1 (5 bases). Trimming took off 0 bases at V and 1 base at J, with 13 bases between the two ends. Germline CDR1 and CDR2: MNHEY and SVGEGT. This CDR3 has 16 residues. The CDR3 DNA is TGTGCCAGCAGTTACTCTACTCAGGACATTTCCTACGAGCAGTACTTC. Its protein is CASSYSTQDISYEQYF.